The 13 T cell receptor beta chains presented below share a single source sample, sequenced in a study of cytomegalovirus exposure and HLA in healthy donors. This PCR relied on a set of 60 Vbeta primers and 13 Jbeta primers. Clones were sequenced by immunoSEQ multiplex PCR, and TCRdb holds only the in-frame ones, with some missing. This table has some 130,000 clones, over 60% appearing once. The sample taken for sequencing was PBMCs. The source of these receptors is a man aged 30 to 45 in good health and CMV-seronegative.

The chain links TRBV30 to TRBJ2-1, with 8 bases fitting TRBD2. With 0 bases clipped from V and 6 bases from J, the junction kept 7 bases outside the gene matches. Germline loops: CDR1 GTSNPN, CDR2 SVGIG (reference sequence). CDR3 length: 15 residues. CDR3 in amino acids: CAWSVLGTSINEQFF. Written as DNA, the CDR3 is TGTGCCTGGAGTGTACTCGGGACTAGTATCAATGAGCAGTTCTTC.

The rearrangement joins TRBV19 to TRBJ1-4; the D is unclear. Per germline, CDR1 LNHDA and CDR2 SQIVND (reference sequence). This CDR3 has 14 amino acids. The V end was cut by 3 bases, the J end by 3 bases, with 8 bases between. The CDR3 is CASSMLAANEKLFF. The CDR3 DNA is TGTGCCAGTAGTATGCTTGCAGCTAATGAAAAACTGTTTTTT.

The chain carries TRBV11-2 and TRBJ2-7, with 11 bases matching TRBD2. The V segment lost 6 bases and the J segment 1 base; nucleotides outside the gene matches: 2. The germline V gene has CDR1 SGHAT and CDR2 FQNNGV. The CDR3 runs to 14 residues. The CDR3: CASRRLAGSYEQYF. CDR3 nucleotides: TGTGCCAGCAGAAGACTAGCGGGATCCTACGAGCAGTACTTC.

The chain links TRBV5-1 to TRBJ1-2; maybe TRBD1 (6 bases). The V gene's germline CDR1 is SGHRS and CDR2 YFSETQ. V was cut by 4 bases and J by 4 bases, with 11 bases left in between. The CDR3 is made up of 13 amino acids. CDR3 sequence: CASSPGTSYGYTF. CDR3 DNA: TGCGCCAGCAGCCCCGGGACATCCTATGGCTACACCTTC.

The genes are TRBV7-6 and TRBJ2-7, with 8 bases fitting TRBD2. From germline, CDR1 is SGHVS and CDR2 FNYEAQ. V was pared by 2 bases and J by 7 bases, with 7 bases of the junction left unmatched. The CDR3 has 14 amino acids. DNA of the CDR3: TGTGCCAGCAGCTTAACAGCGGGAGCTAGGGAGCAGTACTTC. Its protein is CASSLTAGAREQYF.

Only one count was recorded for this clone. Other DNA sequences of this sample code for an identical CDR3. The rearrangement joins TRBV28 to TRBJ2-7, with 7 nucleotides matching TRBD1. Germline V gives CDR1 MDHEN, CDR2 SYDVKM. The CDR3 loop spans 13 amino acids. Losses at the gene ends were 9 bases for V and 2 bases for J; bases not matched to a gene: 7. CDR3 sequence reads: CASSPGQTYEQYF. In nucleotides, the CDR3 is TGTGCCAGTTCGCCGGGACAGACCTACGAGCAGTACTTC. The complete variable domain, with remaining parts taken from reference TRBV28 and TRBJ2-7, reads DVKVTQSSRYLVKRTGEKVFLECVQDMDHENMFWYRQDPGLGLRLIYFSYDVKMKEKGDIPEGYSVSREKKERFSLILESASTNQTSMYLCASSPGQTYEQYFGPGTRLTVT.

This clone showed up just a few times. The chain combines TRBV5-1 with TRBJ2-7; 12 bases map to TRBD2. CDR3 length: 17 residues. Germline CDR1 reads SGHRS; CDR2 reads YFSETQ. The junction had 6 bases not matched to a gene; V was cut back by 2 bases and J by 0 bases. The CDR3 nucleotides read TGCGCCAGCAGCTTCGCTAGCGGGAGGGTCCTCTCCTACGAGCAGTACTTC. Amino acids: CASSFASGRVLSYEQYF.

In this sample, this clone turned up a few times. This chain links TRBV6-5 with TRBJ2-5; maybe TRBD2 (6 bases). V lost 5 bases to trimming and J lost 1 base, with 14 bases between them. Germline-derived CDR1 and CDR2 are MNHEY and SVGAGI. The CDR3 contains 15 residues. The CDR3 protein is CASSVVAEGQETQYF. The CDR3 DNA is TGTGCCAGCAGTGTGGTAGCGGAGGGCCAAGAGACCCAGTACTTC.

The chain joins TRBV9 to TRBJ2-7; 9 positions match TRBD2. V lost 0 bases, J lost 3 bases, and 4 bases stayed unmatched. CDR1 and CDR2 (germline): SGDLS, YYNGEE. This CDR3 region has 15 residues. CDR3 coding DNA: TGTGCCAGCAGCGTAGGCGAGACTAGCGGCTACGAGCAGTACTTC. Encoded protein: CASSVGETSGYEQYF.

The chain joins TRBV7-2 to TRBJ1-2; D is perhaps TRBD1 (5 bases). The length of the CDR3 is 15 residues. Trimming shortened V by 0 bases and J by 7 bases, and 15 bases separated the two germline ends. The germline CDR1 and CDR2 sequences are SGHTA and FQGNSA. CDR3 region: CASSLAYLGDSGYTF. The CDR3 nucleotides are TGTGCCAGCAGCTTAGCGTACCTCGGGGACTCTGGCTACACCTTC.

DNA for the CDR3: TGTGCCAGCATCCGGACTAGCGGGTACGAGCAGTACTTC. Translation: CASIRTSGYEQYF. V is TRBV6-1 and J is TRBJ2-7, with 11 bases identical to TRBD2. Germline CDR1 and CDR2: MNHNS and SASEGT. The CDR3 runs to 13 residues. The J segment lost 4 bases and the V segment lost 7 bases, leaving 3 bases of the junction unmatched.

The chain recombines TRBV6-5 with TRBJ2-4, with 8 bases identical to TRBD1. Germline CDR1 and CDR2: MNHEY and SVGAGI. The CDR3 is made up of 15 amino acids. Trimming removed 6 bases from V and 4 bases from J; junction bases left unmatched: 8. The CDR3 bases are TGTGCCAGCAGCGACACGACAGGGGTAAAAAACATTCAGTACTTC. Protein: CASSDTTGVKNIQYF.

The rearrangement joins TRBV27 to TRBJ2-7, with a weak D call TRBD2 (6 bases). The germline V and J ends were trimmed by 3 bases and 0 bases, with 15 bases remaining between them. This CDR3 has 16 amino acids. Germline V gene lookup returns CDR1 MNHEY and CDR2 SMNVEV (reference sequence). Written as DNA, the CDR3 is TGTGCCAGCAGTTTCCTGGGCGGGGAAAGCTCCTACGAGCAGTACTTC. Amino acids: CASSFLGGESSYEQYF.